The T cell receptor beta chain described here comes from a study of T cells in women clearing cervical HPV infection. Genomic DNA, averaging 1200 ng per sample, yielded TCR beta CDR3 via immunoSEQ. This table comes from immunoSEQ multiplex PCR, and its TCRdb copy is limited to in-frame clones, with some not included. The table for this sample gives 35,000 to 50,000 clones. The V gene's germline CDR1 is LNHDA and CDR2 SQIVND (reference sequence). The CDR3 loop spans 15 amino acids. V was pared by 9 bases and J by 0 bases, with 15 bases between. In the case of this clone: The read gets to within 3 residues of the CDR3 end, and the germline J gene fills in the rest.

The chain is built from TRBV19 and TRBJ2-1; the D gene is possibly TRBD2 (5 bases). The source of this sequence is a woman aged 18 to 69 with a cervical HPV16 infection that either progressed to CIN3+ or cleared (not recorded which). Sequenced input: blood buffy coat. The CDR3 region is CASRPGRGSYNEQFF. Incomplete CDR3 DNA: TGTGCCAGCAGGCCCGGTCGGGGCTCCTACAATGAG.